This T cell receptor (beta chain) comes out of a study of CD4 T cells in relation to SARS-CoV-2 and coronaviruses (dated by TCRdb to the early 2020s). In terms of the full investigation: The ViraFEST assay cultured PBMCs with antigen for 10 days, then sequenced TCR beta CDR3s to find antigen-specific clonal expansions. At the level of individual TCR clonotypes, the study evaluated whether memory CD4+ T cells crossreact between the spike proteins of SARS-CoV-2 and those of common cold coronaviruses. Of the approximately twelve convalescent patients, 8 were male and 4 were female, and two of the subjects were Hispanic. The Adaptive Biotechnologies TCR-sequencing kit was used to sequence samples from three pre-COVID donors and the naive versus memory experiments, whereas other data were Illumina-based. Patient-derived lymphoblastoid cell lines were used to map the HLA restriction of shared crossreactive spike epitopes. For other donors in the study, expansion assays were sequenced with a different, Illumina-based TCR-beta assay. A median age of about 39 years, with a range of about 20 to 80 years, was recorded for the full convalescent cohort of around 12 patients.

Paper-wide results and their limitations: Naive versus memory sequencing indicated the assay detects memory recall responses rather than primary responses primed during culture. Crossreactivity analysis centred on spike protein, so crossreactivity against other viral proteins was not assessed. Because no donor provided both pre-pandemic and post-infection samples, tracing the source of pre-existing responses was limited. Small numbers of patients and of tested TCRs limited the study. In approximately 60% of donors, memory CD4+ clonotypes turned up that crossrecognized SARS-CoV-2 and at least one common cold coronavirus spike. Significantly weaker SARS-CoV-2-driven expansion was shown by crossreactive clones than by monoreactive clones, consistent with antigenic imprinting.

Naive and memory CD4+ T cells were separated from cryopreserved PBMCs by first enriching for CD4 and then performing EasySep naive CD4+ T cell enrichment. For around nine days, sorted naive or memory CD4+ T cells (10^5) were cultured at a 1:1 ratio with T cell-depleted PBMCs and CEF peptides. In general, every peptide culture condition was set up in three replicate wells. Ficoll-Paque PLUS gradient centrifugation was used to isolate PBMCs from leukapheresis product or whole blood. PBMCs were either cryopreserved at -140 degrees C or used fresh in the expansion assay. The QIAamp Micro DNA Kit was used to extract genomic DNA from the CD4+ T cells. Regarding this clone: No cognate antigen has been identified for it. One base away there is no much larger clone; base qualities are not given.

DNA from CEF-cultured naive and memory CD4+ T cells underwent immunoSEQ TCR-beta sequencing at survey level. As for how the authors treated the data: During preprocessing, nonproductive sequences were removed, as were CDR3s that did not start with C, did not end with F or W, or were shorter than 7 amino acids. The MANAFEST web app was used to call antigen-specific clonotypes on the basis of expansion compared with the reference and with other culture wells. A clone was considered positive if the clone showed significant expansion compared with the reference culture in 2 of 3 replicate wells at an FDR below 0.05. For a clone to be considered positive, significant expansion relative to all other tandem wells and an odds ratio above 5 were also required. Cultured and uncultured naive and memory CD4+ repertoires were searched for previously identified spike- and CEF-reactive CDR3s. CDR3 homology was measured as pairwise Levenshtein distance, computed with the stringdist R package after trimming three terminal residues from each end. TCRdb holds this immuneACCESS table with in-frame rearrangements only. Some clones are missing; in checked studies, unresolved V genes explain under half, and the rest has no known cause. For V, J and clone size, that table is used; D and trimming come from the DNA. The sample data list roughly 43,000 clones, and roughly four fifths of these were observed just once. The ten top clones hold 1.4% of the sample.

The CDR3 spans 13 residues, from the cysteine through the phenylalanine. Left in the record is the CDR3 DNA by itself, 39 bases read in frame from the first base. V and J are trimmed by 6 bases and 6 bases, and the gene matches miss 9 bases of the junction. In the germline V gene, CDR1 corresponds to SQVTM and CDR2 to ANQGSEA. The clonotype comes from an adult with COVID-19. Sequenced input: naive CD4+ T cells from PBMCs, cultured in vitro. This sample's cell subset or site label indicates: naive CD4+ T cells isolated by negative enrichment. Recombination linked TRBV29-1 to TRBJ2-3; TRBD1 lines up with 7 middle nucleotides. In nucleotides, the sequence is TGCAGCGTCCACAGGGGAGTGTCGGATACGCAGTATTTT. This gives the protein CSVHRGVSDTQYF.